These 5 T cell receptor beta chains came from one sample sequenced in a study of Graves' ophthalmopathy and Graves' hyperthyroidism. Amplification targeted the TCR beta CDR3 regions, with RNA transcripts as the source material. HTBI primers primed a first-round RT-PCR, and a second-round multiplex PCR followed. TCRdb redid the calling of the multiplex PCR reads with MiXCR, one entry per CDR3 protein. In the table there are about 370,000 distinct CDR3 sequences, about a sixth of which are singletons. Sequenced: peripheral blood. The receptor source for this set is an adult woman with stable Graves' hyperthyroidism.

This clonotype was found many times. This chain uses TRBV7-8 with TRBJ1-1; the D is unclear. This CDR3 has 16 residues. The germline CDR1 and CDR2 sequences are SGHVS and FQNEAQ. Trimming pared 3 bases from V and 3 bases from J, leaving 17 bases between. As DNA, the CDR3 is TGTGCCAGCAGCTTCAGCGTCCGGGCTGGGGACACTGAAGCTTTCTTT. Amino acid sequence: CASSFSVRAGDTEAFF.

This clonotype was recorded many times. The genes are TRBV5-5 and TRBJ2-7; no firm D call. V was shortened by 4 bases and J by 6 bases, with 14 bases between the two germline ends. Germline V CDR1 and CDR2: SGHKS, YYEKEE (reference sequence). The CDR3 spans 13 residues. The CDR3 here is CASSPTASSEQYF. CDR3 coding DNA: TGTGCCAGCAGCCCAACGGCTTCTTCCGAGCAGTACTTC.

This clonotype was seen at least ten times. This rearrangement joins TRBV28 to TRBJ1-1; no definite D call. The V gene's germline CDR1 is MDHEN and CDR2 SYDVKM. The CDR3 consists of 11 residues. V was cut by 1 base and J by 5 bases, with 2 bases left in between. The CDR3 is CASSLLTEAFF. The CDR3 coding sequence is TGTGCCAGCAGTTTATTAACTGAAGCTTTCTTT.

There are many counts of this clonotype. DNA of the CDR3: TGTGCCAGCAGCCCCGGGTCTCCGGCTGAAGCTTTCTTT. It encodes CASSPGSPAEAFF. The chain links TRBV7-3 to TRBJ1-1; no firm D call. Trimming shortened V by 5 bases and J by 6 bases, and 13 bases separated the two germline ends. The V gene's germline CDR1 is SGHTA and CDR2 FQGTGA. CDR3 length: 13 amino acids.

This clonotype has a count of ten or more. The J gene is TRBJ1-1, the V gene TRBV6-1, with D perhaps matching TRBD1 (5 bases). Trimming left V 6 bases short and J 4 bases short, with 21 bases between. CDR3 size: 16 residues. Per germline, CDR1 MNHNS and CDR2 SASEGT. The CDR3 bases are TGTGCCAGCAGACAAACGGGGCAGGGCGTAGGCACTGAAGCTTTCTTT. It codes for CASRQTGQGVGTEAFF.